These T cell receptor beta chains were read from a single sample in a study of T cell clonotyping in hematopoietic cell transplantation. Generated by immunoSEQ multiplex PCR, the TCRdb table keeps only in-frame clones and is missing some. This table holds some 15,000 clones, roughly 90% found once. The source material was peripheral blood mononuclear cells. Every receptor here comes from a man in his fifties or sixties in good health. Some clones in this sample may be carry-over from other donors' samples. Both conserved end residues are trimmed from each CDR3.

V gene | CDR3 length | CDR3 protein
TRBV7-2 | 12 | ASSLTAADYEQY
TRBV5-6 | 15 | ASSSIRGPYSNQPQH
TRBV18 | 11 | ASSPSLNTEAF
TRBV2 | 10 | ASIGLAYEQY
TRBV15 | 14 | ATTRGGNKRNQPQH
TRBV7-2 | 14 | ASSQASAGGPETQY
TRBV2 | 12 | ASSEPGIQETQY
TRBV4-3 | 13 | ASSQDRLGTNEQF
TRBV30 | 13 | AWSDGAWVDQPQH
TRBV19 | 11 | ASRGSRGETQY
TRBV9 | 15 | ASSWDRAYPGANVLT
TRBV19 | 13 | ASSIGGQGFYEQY
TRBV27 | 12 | ASSWGQEGYGYT
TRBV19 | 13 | ASSPTQGWNTEAF
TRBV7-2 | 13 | ASSLKGGGYNEQF
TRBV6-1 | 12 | ASSPDRGYEKLF
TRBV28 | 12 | ASSFGGPTYEQY
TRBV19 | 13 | ASSLSRTDNSPLH
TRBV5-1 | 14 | ASSFRPGPDTGELF
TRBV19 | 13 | ASSLGQVGTYEQY
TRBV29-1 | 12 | SVGSPDQSYEQY
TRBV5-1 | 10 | ASRQDNYGYT
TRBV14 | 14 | ASSLGTIRGRYGYT
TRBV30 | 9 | AWRWGETQY
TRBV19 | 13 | ASNARGNSGNTIY
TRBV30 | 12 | AWSVGTGAEKLF
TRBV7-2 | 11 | ASSSIPGTLAF
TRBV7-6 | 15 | ASSPKIADSYNSPLH
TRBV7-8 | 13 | ASSLAGSSQGRPH
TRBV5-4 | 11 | ASSLLGVETQY
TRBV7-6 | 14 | ASSSIRGRGGNEQF